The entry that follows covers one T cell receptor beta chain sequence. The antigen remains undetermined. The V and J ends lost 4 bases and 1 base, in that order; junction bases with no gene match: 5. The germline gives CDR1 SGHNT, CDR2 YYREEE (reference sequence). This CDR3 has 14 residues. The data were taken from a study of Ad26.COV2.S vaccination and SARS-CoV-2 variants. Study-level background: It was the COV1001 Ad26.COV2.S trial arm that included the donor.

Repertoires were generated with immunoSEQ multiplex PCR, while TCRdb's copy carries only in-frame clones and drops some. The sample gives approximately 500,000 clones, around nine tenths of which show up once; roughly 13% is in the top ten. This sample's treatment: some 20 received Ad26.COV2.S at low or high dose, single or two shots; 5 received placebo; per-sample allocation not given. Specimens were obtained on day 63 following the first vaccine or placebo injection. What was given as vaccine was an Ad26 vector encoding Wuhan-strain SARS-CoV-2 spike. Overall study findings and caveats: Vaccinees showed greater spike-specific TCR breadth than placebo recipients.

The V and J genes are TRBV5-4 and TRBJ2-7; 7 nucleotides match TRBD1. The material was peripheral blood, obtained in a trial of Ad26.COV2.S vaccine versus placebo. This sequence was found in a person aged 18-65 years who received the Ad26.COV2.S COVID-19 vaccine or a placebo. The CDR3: CASSPGQDSYEQYF. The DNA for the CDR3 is TGTGCCAGCAGCCCCGGACAGGATTCCTACGAGCAGTACTTC.